These 14 T cell receptor beta chains came from one sample sequenced in a study of T cells in Graves' hyperthyroidism and ophthalmopathy. Amplified TCR beta CDR3 regions came from RNA transcripts. The TCR CDR3 first-round RT-PCR relied on the HTBI primer set. Each CDR3 protein is one row after TCRdb ran MiXCR on the multiplex PCR reads. The sample contains hundreds of thousands of distinct CDR3 sequences, about a sixth of which appear only once. The material sequenced was blood. These receptors were obtained from a young woman with Graves' hyperthyroidism.

The rearrangement links TRBV19 to TRBJ1-1, with unresolved D. The CDR3 consists of 14 residues. Trimming cost V 3 bases and J 0 bases, with 8 bases left between them. Germline values: CDR1 LNHDA, CDR2 SQIVND (reference sequence). The CDR3 sequence: CASSITHMNTEAFF. The CDR3, as DNA: TGTGCCAGTAGTATCACTCATATGAACACTGAAGCTTTCTTT.

This clonotype was found many times. The chain has TRBV6-2 or TRBV6-3 and TRBJ1-1; TRBD1 aligns across 9 bases. J gave up 0 bases and V 10 bases, and 12 bases lay outside the gene matches. Germline V gene lookup returns CDR1 MNHEY and CDR2 SVGEGT. CDR3 length: 16 residues. CDR3 DNA sequence: TGTGCCACGAGAACCTACAGGGGGCGCGTGAACACTGAAGCTTTCTTT. Translating gives CATRTYRGRVNTEAFF.

There are many counts of this clonotype. The rearrangement joins TRBV6-1 to TRBJ2-7, with D perhaps being TRBD1 or TRBD2 (5 bases each). In germline, CDR1 is MNHNS, CDR2 SASEGT. The CDR3 loop spans 14 amino acids. The V end was cut by 4 bases, the J end by 5 bases, with 15 bases between. This CDR3 is CASSVGPEEDEQYF. In nucleotides, the CDR3 is TGTGCCAGCAGTGTGGGACCTGAGGAGGACGAGCAGTACTTC.

This clonotype is a singleton in its sample. This may stem from a read error, because a much larger clone lies one nucleotide away. The rearrangement joins TRBV3-1 to TRBJ2-1; D not resolved. Germline CDR1 is LGHDT and CDR2 is YNNKEL (reference sequence). This CDR3 has 17 residues. CDR3 sequence: CASSQDRLGTSYNEEFF. The DNA for the CDR3 is TGTGCCAGCAGCCAAGATCGGTTGGGTACCTCTTACAATGAGGAGTTCTTC.

Ten or more counts support this clonotype. This chain links TRBV12-3 or TRBV12-4 with TRBJ2-1; TRBD2 agrees at 8 bases. V lost 5 bases and J lost 8; bases outside the gene matches: 8. The CDR3 runs to 14 residues. This CDR3 is CASSAAGGRDEQFF. The CDR3, as DNA: TGTGCCAGCAGTGCCGCGGGGGGCCGGGATGAGCAGTTCTTC.

This clonotype has at least ten counts. V and J are TRBV2 and TRBJ2-2; D is uncertain. This CDR3 spans 13 amino acids. Trimming removed 0 bases at V and 6 bases at J, with 5 bases between. CDR1 SNHLY and CDR2 FYNNEI come from the germline V gene. DNA for the CDR3: TGTGCCAGCAGTGAAGCGAGGTCCGGGGAGCTGTTTTTT. Translation gives CASSEARSGELFF.

This clonotype was seen a single time. This chain joins TRBV9 and TRBJ2-1; D not certain. Deletions cut 4 bases from V and 7 bases from J, with 15 bases between. This CDR3 has 14 amino acids. CDR1 is SGDLS, CDR2 YYNGEE, per germline. The CDR3 DNA reads TGTGCCAGCAGCTCCCGGCGGATTTCAAATGAGCAGTTCTTC. It codes for CASSSRRISNEQFF.

This clonotype was observed many times. The V gene is TRBV20-1, the J gene TRBJ1-1; D unresolved. The V gene lost 1 base and the J gene lost 10 bases, with 16 bases spanning the gap. The CDR3 covers 13 residues. Germline loops: CDR1 DFQATT, CDR2 SNEGSKA (reference sequence). Written as DNA, the CDR3 is TGCAGTGCTAGAGCCCCTGGGTGGGGTGCAGCTTTCTTT. It yields the protein CSARAPGWGAAFF.

With respect to this clonotype: Possible read error: a much larger clone is one base away. For the CDR3, the DNA is TGTGCCAGCAGCCAAGCCGTTCAGACAGCGAACACTGAAGTTTTCTTT. This sequence encodes CASSQAVQTANTEVFF. The chain employs TRBV14 and TRBJ1-1; D perhaps matches TRBD1 (5 bases). This CDR3 spans 16 amino acids. Germline V CDR1 and CDR2: SGHDN, FVKESK. The whole variable domain, filled in from reference TRBV14 and TRBJ1-1, reads EAGVTQFPSHSVIEKGQTVTLRCDPISGHDNLYWYRRVMGKEIKFLLHFVKESKQDESGMPNNRFLAERTGGTYSTLKVQPAELEDSGVYFCASSQAVQTANTEVFFGQGTRLTVV.

This clonotype occurred many times. The chain joins TRBV7-9 to TRBJ2-1, with 10 positions matching TRBD2. CDR1 and CDR2 from the germline V gene are SEHNR and FQNEAQ (reference sequence). Trimming took 1 base from V and 3 from J; bases not matched to a gene: 3. The CDR3 is 16 residues long. CDR3 residues: CASSLGLAGFYNEQFF. CDR3 DNA: TGTGCCAGCAGCTTAGGACTAGCGGGTTTCTACAATGAGCAGTTCTTC.

In its sample, this clonotype was seen a few times. The chain is built from TRBV29-1 and TRBJ2-2; 7 positions agree with TRBD2. This CDR3 spans 13 amino acids. CDR1 and CDR2 from the germline V gene are SQVTM and ANQGSEA. V was clipped by 3 bases and J by 6 bases; unmatched bases: 4. CDR3 DNA sequence: TGCAGCGTTGATTGGGCGGGGGCCGGGGAGCTGTTTTTT. Its translation is CSVDWAGAGELFF.

The V and J genes are TRBV4-3 and TRBJ1-5, with no clear D. Germline CDR1 is LGHNA and CDR2 is YSLEER. This CDR3 has 15 amino acids. Between the trimmed V and J ends, which lost 4 bases and 1 base, there was a span of 11 bases. The DNA of the CDR3 is TGCGCCAGCAGCCCCGCTCGGTGGAGCAATCAGCCCCAGCATTTT. It encodes CASSPARWSNQPQHF.

This clonotype occurred many times. V usage is TRBV5-1 and J usage is TRBJ2-1; 8 nucleotides align to TRBD1. The CDR3 covers 14 residues. The germline CDR1 and CDR2 sequences are SGHRS and YFSETQ. The J segment lost 8 bases and the V segment lost 2 bases, leaving 6 bases of the junction unmatched. The CDR3 bases are TGCGCCAGCAGCTTCAAAACAGGGGGGCATGAGCAGTTCTTC. Translated, it gives CASSFKTGGHEQFF. The whole variable domain, remainder taken from reference TRBV5-1 and TRBJ2-1, is KAGVTQTPRYLIKTRGQQVTLSCSPISGHRSVSWYQQTPGQGLQFLFEYFSETQRNKGNFPGRFSGRQFSNSRSEMNVSTLELGDSALYLCASSFKTGGHEQFFGPGTRLTVL.

This clonotype was seen a handful of times. The V and J genes are TRBV7-9 and TRBJ2-4; TRBD2 is a possible D gene (6 bases). The V and J ends lost 2 bases and 5 bases respectively, with 19 bases between them. Germline V gene data show CDR1 as SEHNR and CDR2 as FQNEAQ (reference sequence). The CDR3 is 17 amino acids. This CDR3 reads CASSLIGGAGIENIQYF. The DNA for the CDR3 is TGTGCCAGCAGCTTAATCGGAGGGGCGGGGATCGAAAACATTCAGTACTTC.